This is a list of T cell receptor beta chains from one sample in a study of radiation and T cells in renal cell carcinoma. Libraries were prepared by immunoSEQ multiplex PCR; TCRdb keeps only in-frame clonotypes and omits some of them. The sample includes 150,000 to 160,000 clones, approximately 86% seen only once; the top ten take 10% to 15%. This specimen was blood, taken from a patient whose treatment included radiotherapy and nephrectomy. Receptor source: a woman in her 50s with renal cell carcinoma. The CDR3 runs from the conserved cysteine through the conserved F or W. Fields, in order: V gene, J gene, clone size, D gene, CDR3 DNA, CDR3 protein. The D gene is left open where the match is weak. Only some rows state a clone size, as once, few, many or a class for expanded clones.

V gene: TRBV6-5; J gene: TRBJ2-6; clone size: .; D gene: .; CDR3 DNA: TGTGCCAGCAGTTACTCGGGCGGTAGTGGGGCCAACGTCCTGACTTTC; CDR3 protein: CASSYSGGSGANVLTF
V gene: TRBV11-3; J gene: TRBJ1-1; clone size: .; D gene: .; CDR3 DNA: TGTGCCAGCAGCTTAGAGGGGGAGGCCACTGAAGCTTTCTTT; CDR3 protein: CASSLEGEATEAFF
V gene: TRBV25-1; J gene: TRBJ2-7; clone size: .; D gene: .; CDR3 DNA: TGTGCCAGCAGTGATATGAACTACGAGCAGTACTTC; CDR3 protein: CASSDMNYEQYF
V gene: TRBV10-1; J gene: TRBJ2-3; clone size: .; D gene: .; CDR3 DNA: TGCGCCAGCAGTCCGGGACTCTCCACAGATACGCAGTATTTT; CDR3 protein: CASSPGLSTDTQYF
V gene: TRBV6-5; J gene: TRBJ2-3; clone size: .; D gene: .; CDR3 DNA: TGTGCCAGCAGTTACCTTACGGATTCCACAGATACGCAGTATTTT; CDR3 protein: CASSYLTDSTDTQYF
V gene: TRBV2; J gene: TRBJ2-1; clone size: .; D gene: .; CDR3 DNA: TGTGCCAGCAGTCCTCTGGACTTGAGCTCCTACAATGAGCAGTTCTTC; CDR3 protein: CASSPLDLSSYNEQFF
V gene: TRBV6-5; J gene: TRBJ2-1; clone size: .; D gene: TRBD1; CDR3 DNA: TGTGCCAGCAGTTCGAGGCAGGGGGTGAAAGGTGAGCAGTTCTTC; CDR3 protein: CASSSRQGVKGEQFF
V gene: TRBV19; J gene: TRBJ1-2; clone size: .; D gene: .; CDR3 DNA: TGTGCCAGTAGTTTGGGGGACTATGGCTACACCTTC; CDR3 protein: CASSLGDYGYTF
V gene: TRBV5-1; J gene: TRBJ1-3; clone size: once; D gene: .; CDR3 DNA: TGCGCCAGCAGCGCGGACGGTCCTAGCTCTGGAAACACCATATATTTT; CDR3 protein: CASSADGPSSGNTIYF
V gene: TRBV7-9; J gene: TRBJ1-3; clone size: .; D gene: .; CDR3 DNA: TGTGCCAGCAGCTTAGCAGTACCCTCTGGAAACACCATATATTTT; CDR3 protein: CASSLAVPSGNTIYF
V gene: TRBV7-9; J gene: TRBJ2-5; clone size: few; D gene: .; CDR3 DNA: TGTGCCAGCAGCCGACAAAGGGGAGAGACCCAGTACTTC; CDR3 protein: CASSRQRGETQYF
V gene: TRBV9; J gene: TRBJ1-2; clone size: .; D gene: TRBD1; CDR3 DNA: TGTGCCAGCAGCCCCCGATCGAGGGGTACAGGGGGCGGAGGTGGCTACACCTTC; CDR3 protein: CASSPRSRGTGGGGGYTF
V gene: TRBV5-4; J gene: TRBJ1-4; clone size: .; D gene: TRBD1; CDR3 DNA: TGTGCCAGCAGCCAGGGGGGGGCTAATGAAAAACTGTTTTTT; CDR3 protein: CASSQGGANEKLFF
V gene: TRBV7-9; J gene: TRBJ1-2; clone size: few; D gene: .; CDR3 DNA: TGTGCCAGCAGCTCCGGTTACGACTATGGCTACACCTTC; CDR3 protein: CASSSGYDYGYTF
V gene: TRBV6-6; J gene: TRBJ2-7; clone size: .; D gene: TRBD1; CDR3 DNA: TGTGCCAGCAGTTACTCTCCGGCAGGGGGCTCCTACGAGCAGTACTTC; CDR3 protein: CASSYSPAGGSYEQYF
V gene: TRBV6-1; J gene: TRBJ1-1; clone size: few; D gene: .; CDR3 DNA: TGTGCCAGCAGGGAAAGACGGGGACACGACACTGAAGCTTTCTTT; CDR3 protein: CASRERRGHDTEAFF
V gene: TRBV5-4; J gene: TRBJ2-3; clone size: .; D gene: .; CDR3 DNA: TGTGCCAGCAGCTTGGCAGGGGGGTGGACAGATACGCAGTATTTT; CDR3 protein: CASSLAGGWTDTQYF
V gene: TRBV29-1; J gene: TRBJ1-5; clone size: .; D gene: .; CDR3 DNA: TGCAGCGTTGGGTCAGTTGGTCAGCCCCAGCATTTT; CDR3 protein: CSVGSVGQPQHF
V gene: TRBV27; J gene: TRBJ1-6; clone size: .; D gene: TRBD1; CDR3 DNA: TGTGCCAGCAGGCTGACAGGGACATATAATTCACCCCTCCACTTT; CDR3 protein: CASRLTGTYNSPLHF
V gene: TRBV30; J gene: TRBJ1-2; clone size: few; D gene: .; CDR3 DNA: TGTGCCTGGGGCCGGGGTCCGGAAGGCTACACCTTC; CDR3 protein: CAWGRGPEGYTF
V gene: TRBV6-1; J gene: TRBJ1-6; clone size: .; D gene: TRBD1; CDR3 DNA: TGTGCCAGCAGGCGGACAGGTAATTCACCCCTCCACTTT; CDR3 protein: CASRRTGNSPLHF
V gene: TRBV5-8; J gene: TRBJ1-1; clone size: .; D gene: .; CDR3 DNA: TGTGCCAGCAGCTTGGATAGGAACACTGAAGCTTTCTTT; CDR3 protein: CASSLDRNTEAFF
V gene: TRBV6-4; J gene: TRBJ1-2; clone size: once; D gene: TRBD1; CDR3 DNA: TGTGCCAGCAGTGAGACAGGGAGAAGCTACACCTTC; CDR3 protein: CASSETGRSYTF
V gene: TRBV12-5; J gene: TRBJ1-1; clone size: .; D gene: TRBD1; CDR3 DNA: TGTGCTAGTGGTGCCGGGACAGGAGACCTCCCTGAAGCTTTCTTT; CDR3 protein: CASGAGTGDLPEAFF
V gene: TRBV19; J gene: TRBJ1-4; clone size: .; D gene: .; CDR3 DNA: TGTGCCAGTAGTATCCATCCAGGAATTAATGAAAAACTGTTTTTT; CDR3 protein: CASSIHPGINEKLFF
V gene: TRBV18; J gene: TRBJ2-7; clone size: .; D gene: TRBD1; CDR3 DNA: TGTGCCAGCTCACCACTCGAGCCCAGGGGGCCGGACGAGCAGTACTTC; CDR3 protein: CASSPLEPRGPDEQYF
V gene: TRBV5-4; J gene: TRBJ1-1; clone size: .; D gene: .; CDR3 DNA: TGTGCCAGCAGATTGGACAGATACACTGAAGCTTTCTTT; CDR3 protein: CASRLDRYTEAFF
V gene: TRBV7-9; J gene: TRBJ1-5; clone size: .; D gene: .; CDR3 DNA: TGTGCCAGCAGCTTAGCGGGGACGGCGAATCAGCCCCAGCATTTT; CDR3 protein: CASSLAGTANQPQHF
V gene: TRBV7-8; J gene: TRBJ1-2; clone size: .; D gene: TRBD1; CDR3 DNA: TGTGCCAGCAGCTTAGGGGGACAGGCCTCTAATCACTATGGCTACACCTTC; CDR3 protein: CASSLGGQASNHYGYTF
V gene: TRBV6-5; J gene: TRBJ2-1; clone size: .; D gene: TRBD1; CDR3 DNA: TGTGCCAGCAGTTCCGGACAGGCGATCTCCTACAATGAGCAGTTCTTC; CDR3 protein: CASSSGQAISYNEQFF
V gene: TRBV6-4; J gene: TRBJ2-1; clone size: .; D gene: .; CDR3 DNA: TGTGCCAGCAGTGTGGAGGGACACAGCTACAATGAGCAGTTCTTC; CDR3 protein: CASSVEGHSYNEQFF
V gene: TRBV6-5; J gene: TRBJ1-4; clone size: .; D gene: .; CDR3 DNA: TGTGCCAGCAGTTACGGCAGGGGCAGTGAAAAACTGTTTTTT; CDR3 protein: CASSYGRGSEKLFF
V gene: TRBV6-6; J gene: TRBJ1-3; clone size: .; D gene: .; CDR3 DNA: TGTGCCAGCAGTCCTACCGGTCAGACCATATATTTT; CDR3 protein: CASSPTGQTIYF
V gene: TRBV2; J gene: TRBJ1-6; clone size: .; D gene: .; CDR3 DNA: TGTGCCAGCAGTGAGTCGAGCTCCTATAATTCACCCCTCCACTTT; CDR3 protein: CASSESSSYNSPLHF
V gene: TRBV7-6; J gene: TRBJ2-3; clone size: .; D gene: .; CDR3 DNA: TGTGCCAGCAGCTTAGTGGCGGTCGGGACAGATACGCAGTATTTT; CDR3 protein: CASSLVAVGTDTQYF
V gene: TRBV29-1; J gene: TRBJ1-2; clone size: .; D gene: .; CDR3 DNA: TGCAGCGTTGAAACAGGGCCAGCTAACTATGGCTACACCTTC; CDR3 protein: CSVETGPANYGYTF
V gene: TRBV6-6; J gene: TRBJ1-6; clone size: .; D gene: .; CDR3 DNA: TGTGCCAGCCGTCTCCAAAGTAATTCACCCCTCCACTTT; CDR3 protein: CASRLQSNSPLHF
V gene: TRBV4-2; J gene: TRBJ1-3; clone size: .; D gene: .; CDR3 DNA: TGTGCCAGCAGCCAAGTTTCGGGAGGAAACACCATATATTTT; CDR3 protein: CASSQVSGGNTIYF
V gene: TRBV14; J gene: TRBJ1-2; clone size: few; D gene: .; CDR3 DNA: TGTGCCAGCAGCCAGATAGGTCCGGTTGGGTATAATGGCTACACCTTC; CDR3 protein: CASSQIGPVGYNGYTF
V gene: TRBV6-1; J gene: TRBJ1-1; clone size: .; D gene: .; CDR3 DNA: TGTGCCAGCATCCTCGAGATACAAGCTTTCTTT; CDR3 protein: CASILEIQAFF
V gene: TRBV6-1; J gene: TRBJ1-1; clone size: .; D gene: .; CDR3 DNA: TGTGCCAGCAGCCGAGCCCACAGAATGAACACTGAAGCTTTCTTT; CDR3 protein: CASSRAHRMNTEAFF
V gene: TRBV9; J gene: TRBJ2-1; clone size: .; D gene: TRBD2; CDR3 DNA: TGTGCCAGCAGCGTAGAAACTAGCGGAAATGAGCAGTTCTTC; CDR3 protein: CASSVETSGNEQFF
V gene: TRBV7-3; J gene: TRBJ2-2; clone size: .; D gene: .; CDR3 DNA: TGTGCCAGCAGCTTAGTCGGCAGCTCGAACACCGGGGAGCTGTTTTTT; CDR3 protein: CASSLVGSSNTGELFF
V gene: TRBV5-1; J gene: TRBJ1-1; clone size: .; D gene: .; CDR3 DNA: TGCGCCAGCAGCTTCCAGCGGAACACTGAAGCTTTCTTT; CDR3 protein: CASSFQRNTEAFF
V gene: TRBV5-1; J gene: TRBJ2-2; clone size: .; D gene: TRBD1; CDR3 DNA: TGCGCCAGCAGCTTGGGGACAGGGGGCACCGGGGAGCTGTTTTTT; CDR3 protein: CASSLGTGGTGELFF
V gene: TRBV6-5; J gene: TRBJ1-2; clone size: .; D gene: TRBD1; CDR3 DNA: TGTGCCAGCAGTTTGAGCAGGGGGAACTATGGCTACACCTTC; CDR3 protein: CASSLSRGNYGYTF
V gene: TRBV11-2; J gene: TRBJ2-7; clone size: once; D gene: .; CDR3 DNA: TGTGCCAGCAGCTTAGTGGGAAGGTCCACCTACGAGCAGTACTTC; CDR3 protein: CASSLVGRSTYEQYF
V gene: TRBV19; J gene: TRBJ2-1; clone size: .; D gene: TRBD2; CDR3 DNA: TGTGCCAGTAGTTTCCGGGACTACCCCTACAATGAGCAGTTCTTC; CDR3 protein: CASSFRDYPYNEQFF